The entry below gives a single TCR beta chain sequence along with its context. No antigen is known for it. This CDR3 has 14 amino acids. Germline values: CDR1 MGHRA, CDR2 YSYEKL. Between the trimmed V and J ends, which lost 4 bases and 5 bases, there was a span of 15 bases. 13 Jbeta primers and 60 Vbeta primers were used for the PCR. The table came from immunoSEQ multiplex PCR; TCRdb's copy has only in-frame clones and leaves some out. The table has around 210,000 clones, roughly 78% seen once. This sample is part of a study of cytomegalovirus exposure and HLA in healthy donors. Overall study: One earlier analysis, a look at approximately 180 million T cells, found some 120 million unique TCR beta sequences. Among the 300 to 400 donors who were genotyped, about 84% fell in the genetic ancestry cluster that is associated with self-reported Caucasian donors.

Regarding the study as a whole: Earlier analysis looked at TCR beta V segments, and most were productive about 90% or about 30% of the time.

The material sequenced was PBMCs. The TCR comes from a boy between 10 and 17 years old in good health and CMV-seronegative. The chain recombines TRBV4-1 with TRBJ2-7, with D perhaps matching TRBD1 (5 bases). The DNA for the CDR3 is TGCGCCAGCAGCCCCGCAGGGCGTGAAGACGAGCAGTACTTC. Translated: CASSPAGREDEQYF.